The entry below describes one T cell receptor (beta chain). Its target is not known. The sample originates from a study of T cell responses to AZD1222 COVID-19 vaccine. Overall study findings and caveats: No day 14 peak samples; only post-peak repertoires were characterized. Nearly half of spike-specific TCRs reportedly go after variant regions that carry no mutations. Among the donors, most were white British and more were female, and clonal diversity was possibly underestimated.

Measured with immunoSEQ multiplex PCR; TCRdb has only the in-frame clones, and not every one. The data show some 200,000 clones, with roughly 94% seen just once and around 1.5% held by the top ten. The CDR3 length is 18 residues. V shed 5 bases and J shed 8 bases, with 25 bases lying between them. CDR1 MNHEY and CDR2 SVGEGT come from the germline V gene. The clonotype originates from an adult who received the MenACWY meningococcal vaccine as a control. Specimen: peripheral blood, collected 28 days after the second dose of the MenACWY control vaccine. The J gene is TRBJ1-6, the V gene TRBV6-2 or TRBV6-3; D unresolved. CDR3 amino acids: CASSNPRVGPVRYSPLHF. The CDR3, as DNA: TGTGCCAGCAGTAATCCCCGCGTAGGGCCGGTGAGATATTCACCCCTCCACTTT.